Shown below are 10 T cell receptor beta chains from a single sample sequenced in a study of early T cells in non-severe SARS-CoV-2 infection. TCRdb processed the 5' RACE reads anew with MiXCR; each CDR3 protein has one entry. The sample yields roughly 63,000 distinct CDR3 sequences, over 10% seen once. Sample: whole blood. The receptor source for this set is an adult who was a healthcare worker with PCR-confirmed SARS-CoV-2 infection or an uninfected control (not recorded which).

This clonotype showed up just a few times. This rearrangement joins TRBV12-3 or TRBV12-4 to TRBJ2-1, with a weak D call TRBD2 (6 bases). There are 15 residues in the CDR3. V was cut by 6 bases and J by 4 bases, with 16 bases left in between. The CDR3 reads CASSPGLRIYNEQFF. In DNA form, the CDR3 reads TGTGCCAGCAGCCCGGGACTGCGTATTTACAATGAGCAGTTCTTC.

The J gene is TRBJ2-1, the V gene TRBV7-2; 12 nucleotides line up with TRBD2. V shed 3 bases and J 5 bases; nucleotides not matched to a gene: 5. In germline, CDR1 is SGHTA, CDR2 FQGNSA. This CDR3 has 16 amino acids. This CDR3 is CASSFQLAGGHNEQFF. As DNA, the CDR3 is TGTGCCAGCAGCTTTCAACTAGCGGGGGGACACAATGAGCAGTTCTTC.

This clonotype came up many times. The J gene is TRBJ2-7, the V gene TRBV3-1; D is undetermined. The V end was cut by 3 bases, the J end by 0 bases, with 3 bases between. Germline V gene sequence: CDR1 LGHDT, CDR2 YNNKEL (reference sequence). The CDR3 is 12 residues long. The CDR3 nucleotides are TGTGCCAGCAGCCAGACCTCCTACGAGCAGTACTTC. Its protein product is CASSQTSYEQYF.

This clonotype was seen ten or more times. This rearrangement joins TRBV5-4 to TRBJ1-3, with D unclear. The germline V gene encodes CDR1 SGHNT and CDR2 YYREEE (reference sequence). The CDR3 covers 13 residues. The V and J ends lost 5 bases and 2 bases respectively, with 8 bases between them. The CDR3 loop reads CASSTLPGNTIYF. The CDR3, as DNA: TGTGCCAGCAGTACCCTGCCTGGAAACACCATATATTTT.

This clonotype was recorded many times. The J gene is TRBJ2-2, the V gene TRBV13; D uncertain. This CDR3 comprises 14 residues. V was shortened by 5 bases and J by 1 base, with 8 bases between the two germline ends. Germline V gene sequence: CDR1 PRHDT, CDR2 FYEKMQ (reference sequence). DNA for the CDR3: TGTGCCAGCAGCACCGTTGGGAACACCGGGGAGCTGTTTTTT. Amino acids: CASSTVGNTGELFF.

This clonotype has only a few counts. The rearrangement joins TRBV6-2 or TRBV6-3 to TRBJ2-1; 11 nucleotides match TRBD2. The CDR3 runs 14 residues. The trim removed 4 bases at V and 9 bases at J, leaving 5 bases unmatched. Germline CDR1 reads MNHEY; CDR2 reads SVGEGT. CDR3 bases: TGTGCCAGCAGTTTAGCGGGGGGGCGAGGTGAGCAGTTCTTC. Translation gives CASSLAGGRGEQFF.

The rearrangement uses TRBV5-1 and TRBJ2-6; D might be TRBD2 (6 bases). V was pared by 7 bases and J by 0 bases, with 11 bases between. Germline V gene data show CDR1 as SGHRS and CDR2 as YFSETQ. The CDR3 totals 15 residues. The CDR3 sequence: CASGGAASGANVLTF. CDR3 bases: TGCGCCAGCGGAGGGGCCGCCTCTGGGGCCAACGTCCTGACTTTC.

This clonotype turned up a few times. This chain uses TRBV12-3 or TRBV12-4 with TRBJ1-3; 9 bases line up with TRBD1. CDR3 size: 17 residues. The V segment lost 5 bases and the J segment 2 bases; nucleotides outside the gene matches: 10. The CDR3: CASSPSPGTGTGNTIYF. In nucleotides, the CDR3 is TGTGCCAGCAGTCCCAGTCCCGGGACAGGGACTGGAAACACCATATATTTT.

This rearrangement joins TRBV12-3 or TRBV12-4 to TRBJ2-2; D is perhaps TRBD1 or TRBD2 (6 bases each). CDR3 length: 16 residues. Trimming shortened V by 7 bases and J by 1 base, and 16 bases separated the two germline ends. CDR3 region: CASIPERGRNTGELFF. The CDR3 nucleotides are TGTGCCAGCATTCCGGAACGGGGGCGGAACACCGGGGAGCTGTTTTTT.

This clonotype was observed at least ten times. The rearrangement links TRBV10-3 to TRBJ2-7, with D possibly being TRBD1 (5 bases). The V end was cut by 3 bases, the J end by 2 bases, with 5 bases between. The germline V gene encodes CDR1 ENHRY and CDR2 SYGVKD. The CDR3 extends over 12 amino acids. CDR3 sequence reads: CAISDRAYEQYF. The CDR3 DNA reads TGTGCCATCAGTGACAGGGCCTACGAGCAGTACTTC.